Following are 11 T cell receptor beta chains from one sample sequenced in a study of T cell changes during pregnancy in multiple sclerosis. Sequencing was performed with immunoSEQ multiplex PCR; in TCRdb, only in-frame clones are kept and a portion is missing. The table includes about 43,000 clones, approximately 91% detected once. Source material: PBMCs (not recorded whether the cells were cultured). These receptors came from a female donor with multiple sclerosis, enrolled in a pregnancy study.

The rearrangement links TRBV28 to TRBJ1-3, with unresolved D. The germline V gene has CDR1 MDHEN and CDR2 SYDVKM. V lost 2 bases to trimming and J lost 3 bases, with 8 bases between them. CDR3 size: 14 residues. CDR3 region: CASSLSQHGNTIYF. In DNA form, the CDR3 reads TGTGCCAGCAGTTTAAGTCAGCATGGAAACACCATATATTTT.

The V gene is TRBV4-1, the J gene TRBJ1-1; D call uncertain. V was shortened by 4 bases and J by 5 bases, with 5 bases between the two germline ends. From germline, CDR1 is MGHRA and CDR2 YSYEKL. CDR3 length: 11 amino acids. The CDR3 nucleotides are TGCGCCAGCAGCCGAGGGACTGAAGCTTTCTTT. This encodes CASSRGTEAFF.

This chain connects TRBV29-1 to TRBJ2-7, with 10 bases aligning to TRBD2. This CDR3 spans 14 amino acids. Trimming took 7 bases from V and 2 from J; bases not matched to a gene: 8. In germline, CDR1 is SQVTM, CDR2 ANQGSEA. As DNA, the CDR3 is TGCAGCGACTATCTAGCGGGAGAGACCTACGAGCAGTACTTC. Its protein product is CSDYLAGETYEQYF.

A few counts support this clone. The V call is TRBV21-1, the J call TRBJ2-7; the table's D call of TRBD2 was not tested on the DNA. TRBV21-1 is flagged as a pseudogene. The CDR3 has 15 amino acids. Written as DNA, the CDR3 is TGTGCCAGCAGCAAAGAGGGGACTTGCTTCCACGAGCAGTACTTC. Translation gives CASSKEGTCFHEQYF.

The chain combines TRBV27 with TRBJ2-2; 7 bases fit TRBD2. The CDR3 is made up of 13 amino acids. Germline V gene sequence: CDR1 MNHEY, CDR2 SMNVEV (reference sequence). V was clipped by 7 bases and J by 6 bases; unmatched bases: 5. The CDR3 DNA reads TGTGCCAGCATGAGGGAGGGAGCCGGGGAGCTGTTTTTT. Amino acid sequence: CASMREGAGELFF.

The CDR3 spells CSARSADTQYF. CDR3 DNA sequence: TGCAGTGCTAGATCGGCAGATACGCAGTATTTT. The chain recombines TRBV20-1 with TRBJ2-3; D gene ambiguous. The CDR3 is 11 amino acids. V was clipped by 2 bases and J by 4 bases, with 4 bases between them. Germline-derived CDR1 and CDR2 are DFQATT and SNEGSKA (reference sequence).

This clone was observed a single time. The rearrangement joins TRBV4-2 to TRBJ2-7, with TRBD2 identical over 10 bases. Per the germline V gene, CDR1 is LGHNA and CDR2 is YNFKEQ. There are 16 residues in the CDR3. Trimming at V came to 0 bases and at J to 4 bases, leaving 6 bases not matched to a gene. The CDR3 is CASSQEIAGGLYEQYF. The CDR3 coding sequence is TGTGCCAGCAGCCAAGAAATAGCGGGAGGCTTGTACGAGCAGTACTTC.

The chain employs TRBV10-3 and TRBJ1-2; TRBD1 might be the D (5 bases). Germline lookup yields CDR1 ENHRY and CDR2 SYGVKD. The germline V and J ends were trimmed by 3 bases and 7 bases, with 21 bases remaining between them. The CDR3 runs 16 residues. CDR3 in amino acids: CAISDSLDGTGGGYTF. As DNA, the CDR3 is TGTGCCATCAGTGACTCCCTGGACGGGACTGGGGGTGGCTACACCTTC.

The genes are TRBV5-6 and TRBJ2-5; D not resolved. Trimming left V 4 bases short and J 3 bases short, with 13 bases between. The CDR3 runs to 14 residues. CDR1 is SGHDT, CDR2 YYEEEE, per germline. CDR3 bases: TGTGCCAGCAGCACTGGCCGAAACGAAGAGACCCAGTACTTC. Its protein is CASSTGRNEETQYF.

The chain links TRBV18 to TRBJ2-7; D is tentatively TRBD1 or TRBD2 (5 bases each). V lost 3 bases to trimming and J lost 3 bases, with 15 bases between them. Germline loops: CDR1 KGHSH, CDR2 LQKENI. This CDR3 region has 15 residues. The CDR3 spells CASSPAAGRGYEQYF. In DNA, the CDR3 is TGTGCCAGCTCACCGGCTGCAGGGAGAGGCTACGAGCAGTACTTC.

V usage is TRBV27 and J usage is TRBJ1-5; D unclear. Deletions cut 2 bases from V and 3 bases from J, with 8 bases between. The CDR3 length is 14 residues. CDR1 MNHEY and CDR2 SMNVEV come from the germline V gene (reference sequence). CDR3 bases: TGTGCCAGCAGTTTAGGCGGCTACAATCAGCCCCAGCATTTT. Translated, it gives CASSLGGYNQPQHF.